Sequencing of this TCR beta chain was carried out in a study of OX40 agonist ivuxolimab in advanced cancers. On the study more broadly: Patients received intravenous ivuxolimab every 2 weeks at 0.01 to 10 mg/kg. Overall study results and limits: Clonal expansion from baseline to week 6 occurred in both CD4+ and CD8+ T cells. Certain nonresponders likewise exhibited a low normalized T-cell clonal expansion.

Details on this clone: Its matching antigen is unknown.

Sequencing was performed with immunoSEQ multiplex PCR; in TCRdb, only in-frame clones are kept and a portion is missing. This sample has tens of thousands of clones; over 75% occur once, and the top ten carry roughly 0.71%. V trimming: 6 bases; J trimming: 5 bases; junction bases outside the gene matches: 11. This CDR3 region has 16 residues. Germline CDR1 and CDR2: MNHEY and SMNVEV (reference sequence). The chain is built from TRBV27 and TRBJ2-5; 11 bases agree with TRBD2. The starting material was CD4+ or CD8+ T cells sorted from blood, obtained in a trial of the OX40 agonist ivuxolimab. The clonotype was recovered from an adult with an advanced solid tumor such as melanoma, head and neck, liver or kidney cancer. The CDR3 nucleotides are TGTGCCAGCAGCCCACGGGGTAGCGGGGGGGTGGAGACCCAGTACTTC. It codes for CASSPRGSGGVETQYF.